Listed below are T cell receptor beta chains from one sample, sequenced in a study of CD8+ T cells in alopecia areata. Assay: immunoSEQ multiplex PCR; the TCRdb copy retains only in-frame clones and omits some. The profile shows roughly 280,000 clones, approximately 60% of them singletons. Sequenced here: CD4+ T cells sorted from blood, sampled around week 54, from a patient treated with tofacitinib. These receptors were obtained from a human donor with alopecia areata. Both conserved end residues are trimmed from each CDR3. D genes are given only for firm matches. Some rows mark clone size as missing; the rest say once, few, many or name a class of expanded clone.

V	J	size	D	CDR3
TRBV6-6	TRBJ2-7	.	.	ASRGVGNREQY
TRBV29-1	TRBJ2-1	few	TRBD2	SAGGGSYNEQF
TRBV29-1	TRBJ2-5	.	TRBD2	STSGGPETQY
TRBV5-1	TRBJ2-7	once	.	ASKVGIRSPYEQY
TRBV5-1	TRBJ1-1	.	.	ASSLGDTFKAF
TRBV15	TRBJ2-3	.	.	ATSRSTDTQY
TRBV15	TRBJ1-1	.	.	ATSRDRGEAF
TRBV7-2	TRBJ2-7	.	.	ASSFPGGPRGSYEQY
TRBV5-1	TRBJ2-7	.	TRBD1	ASRSGQSYEQY
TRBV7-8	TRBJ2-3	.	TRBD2	ASSFWTSGGTDTQY
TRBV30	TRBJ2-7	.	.	AWRQGQYEQY
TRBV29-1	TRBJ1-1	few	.	SVVRGNTEAF
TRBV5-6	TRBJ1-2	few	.	ASSQTDFYGYT
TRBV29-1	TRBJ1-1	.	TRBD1	SVGMAGGNTEAF
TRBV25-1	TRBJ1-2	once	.	ASSEYSDYGYT
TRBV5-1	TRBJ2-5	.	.	ATQRRAGETQY
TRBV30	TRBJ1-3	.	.	AWTSDFSSGNTIY
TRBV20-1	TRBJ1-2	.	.	SAWTFGYT
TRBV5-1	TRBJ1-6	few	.	ASSRDQRESPLH
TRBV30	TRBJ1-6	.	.	AWEGGDYSPLH
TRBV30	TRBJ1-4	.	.	AWSSYGGSTNEKLF
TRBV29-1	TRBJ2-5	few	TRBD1	SVGQGVRETQY
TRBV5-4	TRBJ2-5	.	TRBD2	ASSLRTSGYQETQY
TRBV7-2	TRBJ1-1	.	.	ASSLEIRGTEAF
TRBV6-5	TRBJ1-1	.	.	ASSTNTEAF
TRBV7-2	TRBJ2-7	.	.	ASSLPSGRAYEQY
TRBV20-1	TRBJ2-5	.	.	SARSPGAQY
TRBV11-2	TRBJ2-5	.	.	ASSQFQETQY
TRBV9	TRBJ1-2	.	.	ASSVEGHYGYT
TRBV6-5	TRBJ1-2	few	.	ASSYGGNYGYT
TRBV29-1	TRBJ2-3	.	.	SVDKVPDTQY
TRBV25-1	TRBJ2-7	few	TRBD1	ATGTGLQEQY
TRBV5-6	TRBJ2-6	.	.	ASSFPSPGANVLT
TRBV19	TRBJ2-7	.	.	ASSPTSYRSYEQY
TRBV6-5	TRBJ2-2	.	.	ASSYLPGVGTGELF
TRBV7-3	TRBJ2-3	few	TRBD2	ASSLTSGGARDTQY
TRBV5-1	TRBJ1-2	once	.	ASSLGQGGYT
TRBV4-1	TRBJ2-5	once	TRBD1	ASSQAGGLGETQY
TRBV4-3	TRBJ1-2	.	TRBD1	ASSQDGQGGYYGYT
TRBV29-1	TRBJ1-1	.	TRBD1	SVDGDRGRGTEAF